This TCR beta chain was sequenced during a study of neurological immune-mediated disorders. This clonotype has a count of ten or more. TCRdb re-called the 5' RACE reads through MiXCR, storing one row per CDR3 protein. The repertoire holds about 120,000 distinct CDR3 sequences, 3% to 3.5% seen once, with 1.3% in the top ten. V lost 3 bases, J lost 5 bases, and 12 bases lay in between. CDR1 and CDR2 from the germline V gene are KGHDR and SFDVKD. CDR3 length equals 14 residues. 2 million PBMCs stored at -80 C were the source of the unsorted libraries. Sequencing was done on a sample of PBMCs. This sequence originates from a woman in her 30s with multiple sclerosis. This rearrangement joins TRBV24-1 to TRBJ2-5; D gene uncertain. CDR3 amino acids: CATSDRQVPETQYF. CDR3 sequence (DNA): TGTGCCACCAGTGATAGGCAGGTCCCTGAGACCCAGTACTTC.